The subject of this entry is one TCR beta chain. Its cognate antigen is unknown. This record comes from a study of cytotoxic CD8 clonotypes in ibrutinib-treated CLL. Study-level information: Following treatment for a median around twelve months, range 6 to 36, response samples were then taken. The sample average was 255,043 productive templates and 94,082 productive rearrangements.

General study results and limits: Clonality measured at baseline exceeded age-matched healthy donors, tracking circulating CD8+ T-cell counts. Investigators sampled sustained-remission and progressing patients at differing times.

Assay used: immunoSEQ multiplex PCR; TCRdb lists only in-frame clones, some missing. The profile shows around 70,000 clones, just over 90% of them singletons. V dropped 5 bases and J dropped 0 bases, with 10 bases sitting between them. The germline gives CDR1 SGHRS, CDR2 YFSETQ. CDR3 length equals 14 residues. This sample comprised PBMCs, obtained after 12 months of ibrutinib treatment. V usage is TRBV5-1 and J usage is TRBJ2-3; D is uncertain. The TCR sequence derives from a human donor with chronic lymphocytic leukemia. In nucleotides, the CDR3 is TGCGCCAGCAGGACACAGTCTAGCACAGATACGCAGTATTTT. It is translated as CASRTQSSTDTQYF.